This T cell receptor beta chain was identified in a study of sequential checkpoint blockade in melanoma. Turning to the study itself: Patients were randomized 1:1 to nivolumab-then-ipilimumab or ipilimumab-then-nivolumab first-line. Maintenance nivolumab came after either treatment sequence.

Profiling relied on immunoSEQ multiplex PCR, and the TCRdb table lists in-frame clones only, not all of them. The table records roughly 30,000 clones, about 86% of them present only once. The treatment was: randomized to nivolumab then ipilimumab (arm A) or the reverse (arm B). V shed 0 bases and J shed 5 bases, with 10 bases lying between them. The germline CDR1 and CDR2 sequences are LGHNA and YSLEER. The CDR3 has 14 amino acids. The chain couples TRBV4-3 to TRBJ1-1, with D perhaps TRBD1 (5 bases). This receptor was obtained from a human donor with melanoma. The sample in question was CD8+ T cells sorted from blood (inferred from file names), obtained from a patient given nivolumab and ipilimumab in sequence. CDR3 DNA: TGCGCCAGCAGCCAAGATCCGGGGGTGACTGAAGCTTTCTTT. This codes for CASSQDPGVTEAFF.